This T cell receptor beta chain was profiled in a study of a mutant IDH1 vaccine in newly diagnosed glioma. Time point noted: week 23, last vaccination. In every dose of vaccine, 300 ug of mutant IDH1 20-mer peptide was given alongside topical imiquimod. Study-wide findings and caveats: A vaccine-induced immune response developed in around 92% of the patients.

The CDR3 sequence is 13 residues long. Trimming stripped 0 bases from V and 0 bases from J, with 3 bases between. From germline, CDR1 is SGDLS and CDR2 YYNGEE. Sequencing was performed with immunoSEQ multiplex PCR; in TCRdb, only in-frame clones are kept and a portion is missing. The sample lists about 65,000 clones; approximately 85% were seen once. Remarks on this clone: The antigen is not known.

The chain has TRBV9 and TRBJ1-1; no reliable D call. This TCR was sampled from a man aged 25-45 years with glioma. The sample was PBMCs, taken from a glioma patient whose treatment included an IDH1 peptide vaccine. The CDR3 DNA reads as TGTGCCAGCAGCGTAGAGGTGAACACTGAAGCTTTCTTT. Its protein is CASSVEVNTEAFF.